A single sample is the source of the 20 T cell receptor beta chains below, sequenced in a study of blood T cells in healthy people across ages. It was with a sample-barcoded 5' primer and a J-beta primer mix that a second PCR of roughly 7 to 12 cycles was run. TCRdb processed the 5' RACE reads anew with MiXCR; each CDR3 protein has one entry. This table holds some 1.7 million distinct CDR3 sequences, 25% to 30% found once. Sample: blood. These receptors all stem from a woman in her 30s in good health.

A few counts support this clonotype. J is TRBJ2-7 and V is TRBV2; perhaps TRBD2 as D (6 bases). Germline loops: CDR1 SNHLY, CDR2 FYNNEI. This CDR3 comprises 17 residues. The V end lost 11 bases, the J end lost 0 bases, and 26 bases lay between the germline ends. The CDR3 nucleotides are TGTGCCGGCGGCTCGTCCGGGGGAGCTCGCCCCTCCTACGAGCAGTACTTC. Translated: CAGGSSGGARPSYEQYF.

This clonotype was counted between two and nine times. CDR3 sequence reads: CASSPPGGETEAFF. The CDR3 bases are TGTGCCAGCAGTCCCCCGGGGGGGGAGACTGAAGCTTTCTTT. The genes are TRBV11-2 and TRBJ1-1; maybe TRBD1 (5 bases). Germline V lookup: CDR1 SGHAT, CDR2 FQNNGV. CDR3 size: 14 residues. V was trimmed by 6 bases and J by 5 bases, leaving 16 bases between them.

In DNA, the CDR3 is TGTGCCAGCAGCTTAGAGTCGCGTTGGAACACTGAAGCTTTCTTT. It yields the protein CASSLESRWNTEAFF. The genes are TRBV13 and TRBJ1-1; D gene unclear. Per the germline V gene, CDR1 is PRHDT and CDR2 is FYEKMQ (reference sequence). This CDR3 is built from 15 residues. Trimming took 1 base from V and 1 from J, leaving 10 bases between them.

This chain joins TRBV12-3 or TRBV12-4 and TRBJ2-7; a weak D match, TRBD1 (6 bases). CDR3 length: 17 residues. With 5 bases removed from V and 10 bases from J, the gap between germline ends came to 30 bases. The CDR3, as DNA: TGTGCCAGCAGTCGGGGACACTCCTTGGGTGGGGTTAGTGACCAGTACTTC. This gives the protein CASSRGHSLGGVSDQYF.

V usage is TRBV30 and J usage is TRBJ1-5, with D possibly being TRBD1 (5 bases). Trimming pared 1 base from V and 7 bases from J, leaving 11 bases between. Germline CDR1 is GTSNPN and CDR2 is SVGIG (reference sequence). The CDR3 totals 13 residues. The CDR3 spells CAWSGGEDQPQHF. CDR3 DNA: TGTGCCTGGAGTGGGGGGGAGGACCAGCCCCAGCATTTT.

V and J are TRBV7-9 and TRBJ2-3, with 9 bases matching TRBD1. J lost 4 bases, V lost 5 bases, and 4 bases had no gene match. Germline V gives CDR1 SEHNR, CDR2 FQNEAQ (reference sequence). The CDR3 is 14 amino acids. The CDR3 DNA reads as TGTGCCAGCAGCGCACGGACAGGGGCAGATACGCAGTATTTT. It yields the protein CASSARTGADTQYF.

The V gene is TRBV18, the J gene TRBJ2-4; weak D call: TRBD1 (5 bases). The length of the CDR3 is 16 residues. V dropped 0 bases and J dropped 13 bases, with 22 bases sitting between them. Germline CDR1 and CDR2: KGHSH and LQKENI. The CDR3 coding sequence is TGTGCCAGCTCACCACCAGGGGCTGCTCTTTACAATGAGCAGTACTTC. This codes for CASSPPGAALYNEQYF.

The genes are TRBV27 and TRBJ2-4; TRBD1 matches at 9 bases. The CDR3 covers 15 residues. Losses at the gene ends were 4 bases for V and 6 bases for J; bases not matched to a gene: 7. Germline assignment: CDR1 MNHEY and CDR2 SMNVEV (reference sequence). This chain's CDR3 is CASSSDRGRGNIQYF. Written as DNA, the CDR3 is TGTGCCAGCAGTTCGGACAGGGGAAGGGGAAACATTCAGTACTTC.

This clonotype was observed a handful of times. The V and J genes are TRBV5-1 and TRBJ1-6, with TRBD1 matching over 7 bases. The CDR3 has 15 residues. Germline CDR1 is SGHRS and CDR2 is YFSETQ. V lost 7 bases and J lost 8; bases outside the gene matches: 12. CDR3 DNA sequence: TGCGCCAGCTCTGGAAAGGGGGCATTGGATTCACCCCTCCACTTT. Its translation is CASSGKGALDSPLHF. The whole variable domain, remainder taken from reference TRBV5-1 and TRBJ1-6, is KAGVTQTPRYLIKTRGQQVTLSCSPISGHRSVSWYQQTPGQGLQFLFEYFSETQRNKGNFPGRFSGRQFSNSRSEMNVSTLELGDSALYLCASSGKGALDSPLHFGNGTRLTVT.

CDR3 amino acids: CASSLAATGQGTEAFF. As DNA, the CDR3 is TGCGCCAGCAGCTTGGCCGCTACTGGACAGGGCACTGAAGCTTTCTTT. The rearrangement uses TRBV5-1 and TRBJ1-1; 8 nucleotides match TRBD1. The J segment lost 4 bases and the V segment lost 0 bases, leaving 8 bases of the junction unmatched. The CDR3 extends over 16 amino acids. Looked up from germline, CDR1 is SGHRS and CDR2 is YFSETQ.

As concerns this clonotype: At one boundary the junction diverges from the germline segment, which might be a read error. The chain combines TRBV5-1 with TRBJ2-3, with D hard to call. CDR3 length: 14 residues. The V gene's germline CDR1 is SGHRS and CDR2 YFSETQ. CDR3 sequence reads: CASSSLRSTDTRYF. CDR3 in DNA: TGCGCCAGCAGCTCTTTAAGGAGCACAGATACGCGGTATTTT.

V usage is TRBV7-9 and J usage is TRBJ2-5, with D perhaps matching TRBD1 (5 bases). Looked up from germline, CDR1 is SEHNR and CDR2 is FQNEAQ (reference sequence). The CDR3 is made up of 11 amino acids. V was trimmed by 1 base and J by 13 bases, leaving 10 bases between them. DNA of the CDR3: TGTGCCAGCAGCTTAGAAGGGGTTCTGTACTTC. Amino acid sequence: CASSLEGVLYF.

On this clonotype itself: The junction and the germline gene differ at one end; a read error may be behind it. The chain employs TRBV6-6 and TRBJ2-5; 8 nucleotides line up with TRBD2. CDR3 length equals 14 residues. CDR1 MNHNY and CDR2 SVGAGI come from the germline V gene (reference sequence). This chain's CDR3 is CASSYPGGTGTQYF. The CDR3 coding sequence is TGTGCCAGTAGTTACCCGGGGGGGACTGGGACCCAGTACTTC.

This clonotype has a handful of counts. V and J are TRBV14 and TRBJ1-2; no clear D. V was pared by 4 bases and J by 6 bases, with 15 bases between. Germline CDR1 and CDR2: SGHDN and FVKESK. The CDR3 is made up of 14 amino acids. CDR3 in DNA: TGTGCCAGCAGCCTGGTAGGAGATCCAAATGGCTACACCTTC. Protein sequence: CASSLVGDPNGYTF. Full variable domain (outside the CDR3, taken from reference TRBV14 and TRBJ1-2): EAGVTQFPSHSVIEKGQTVTLRCDPISGHDNLYWYRRVMGKEIKFLLHFVKESKQDESGMPNNRFLAERTGGTYSTLKVQPAELEDSGVYFCASSLVGDPNGYTFGSGTRLTVV.

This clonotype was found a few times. The CDR3 reads CASSLVAAGAYEQYF. CDR3 bases: TGTGCCAGCAGCTTAGTCGCGGCGGGAGCCTACGAGCAGTACTTC. The gene calls are TRBV11-2 and TRBJ2-7; TRBD2 aligns across 7 bases. Germline CDR1 SGHAT, CDR2 FQNNGV. The ends lost 1 base at V and 2 bases at J; junction bases unmatched: 5. This CDR3 is built from 15 residues.

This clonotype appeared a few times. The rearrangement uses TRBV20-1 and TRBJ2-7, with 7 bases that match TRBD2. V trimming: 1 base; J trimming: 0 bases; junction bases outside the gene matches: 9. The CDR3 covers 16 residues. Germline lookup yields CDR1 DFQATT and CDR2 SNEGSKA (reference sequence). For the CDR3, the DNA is TGCAGTGCTAGAGGGAGCGGGAAAAAGAGCTCCTACGAGCAGTACTTC. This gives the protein CSARGSGKKSSYEQYF.

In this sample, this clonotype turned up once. CDR3 nucleotide sequence: TGCGCCAGCAGCCAACCGGGGGTCGGAGATACGCAGTATTTT. Translated, it gives CASSQPGVGDTQYF. The rearrangement joins TRBV4-1 to TRBJ2-3; tentatively, D is TRBD2 (6 bases). Trimming left V 2 bases short and J 5 bases short, with 11 bases between. Germline V lookup: CDR1 MGHRA, CDR2 YSYEKL. This CDR3 spans 14 amino acids.

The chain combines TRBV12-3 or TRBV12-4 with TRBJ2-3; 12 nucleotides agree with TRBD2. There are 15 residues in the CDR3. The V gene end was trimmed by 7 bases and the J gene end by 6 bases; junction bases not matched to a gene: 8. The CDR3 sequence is CASTLAGGRGDTQYF. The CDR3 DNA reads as TGTGCCAGCACCCTAGCGGGGGGGCGTGGGGATACGCAGTATTTT.

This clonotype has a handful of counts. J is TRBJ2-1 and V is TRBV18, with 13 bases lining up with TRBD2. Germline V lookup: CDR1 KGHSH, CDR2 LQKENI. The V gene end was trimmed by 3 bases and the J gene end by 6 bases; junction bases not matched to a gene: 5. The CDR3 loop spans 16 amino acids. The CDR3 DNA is TGTGCCAGCTCACCCGGACTAGCGGGAGTGCTCAATGAGCAGTTCTTC. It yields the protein CASSPGLAGVLNEQFF.

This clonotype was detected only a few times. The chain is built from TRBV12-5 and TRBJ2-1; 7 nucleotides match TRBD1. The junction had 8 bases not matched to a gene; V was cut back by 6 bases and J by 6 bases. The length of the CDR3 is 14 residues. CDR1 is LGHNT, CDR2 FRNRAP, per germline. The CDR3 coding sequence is TGTGCTAGTGGCCTGACAGGGAGAAGCAATGAGCAGTTCTTC. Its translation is CASGLTGRSNEQFF.